The 12 T cell receptor beta chains presented below share a single source sample, sequenced in a study of T cells in Graves' hyperthyroidism and ophthalmopathy. The TCR beta CDR3 regions underwent amplification using RNA transcripts as the source. The study used the HTBI primer set for a first-round RT-PCR of the TCR CDR3. TCRdb ran MiXCR on the multiplex PCR reads and lists one entry per CDR3 protein. The top ten hold 9.2% of the sample, which has about 400,000 distinct CDR3 sequences, 13% seen once. Sequencing input: blood. The receptor source for this set is a woman aged 18-30 years with Graves' hyperthyroidism.

The V call is TRBV19, the J call TRBJ2-5; 7 bases agree with TRBD2. The CDR3 consists of 15 residues. V lost 0 bases and J lost 5; bases outside the gene matches: 6. Looked up from germline, CDR1 is LNHDA and CDR2 is SQIVND (reference sequence). The CDR3 protein is CASSIEGGSMETQYF. As DNA, the CDR3 is TGTGCCAGTAGTATAGAGGGCGGGAGCATGGAGACCCAGTACTTC.

This clonotype was seen at least ten times. This sequence joins TRBV28 and TRBJ2-3; no definite D call. The V and J ends lost 3 bases and 4 bases respectively, with 8 bases between them. Germline V gene sequence: CDR1 MDHEN, CDR2 SYDVKM. The CDR3 consists of 13 residues. For the CDR3, the DNA is TGTGCCAGCAGTTTTTTGGGCTCAGATACGCAGTATTTT. Amino acid sequence: CASSFLGSDTQYF.

V gene TRBV25-1 combines with J gene TRBJ2-5; TRBD2 is a possible D gene (5 bases). The CDR3 is 17 residues long. V was cut by 3 bases and J by 5 bases, with 22 bases left in between. CDR1 MGHDK and CDR2 SYGVNS come from the germline V gene. CDR3 loop: CASSDFRDPSARETQYF. The CDR3 DNA sequence: TGTGCCAGCAGTGATTTCCGGGATCCGAGCGCCCGCGAGACCCAGTACTTC.

This clonotype came up many times. The chain carries TRBV5-8 and TRBJ2-2; 8 bases fit TRBD2. J was trimmed by 0 bases and V by 0 bases; bases with no gene match: 4. Germline-derived CDR1 and CDR2 are SGHTS and YDEGEE. The CDR3 is 17 residues long. CDR3 residues: CASSLDGGLANTGELFF. CDR3 coding DNA: TGTGCCAGCAGCTTGGATGGGGGACTAGCGAACACCGGGGAGCTGTTTTTT.

This clonotype has a count of ten or more. The V call is TRBV20-1, the J call TRBJ1-2; D is ambiguous. The CDR3 is 10 residues long. Trimming removed 6 bases from V and 8 bases from J, with 10 bases in between. Per germline, CDR1 DFQATT and CDR2 SNEGSKA (reference sequence). The CDR3 loop is CSAPEGGYTF. The CDR3 DNA is TGCAGTGCCCCGGAAGGGGGCTACACCTTC.

This sequence joins TRBV5-1 and TRBJ1-2; 10 bases match TRBD1. CDR1 SGHRS and CDR2 YFSETQ come from the germline V gene. The CDR3 is 15 amino acids. Trimming at V came to 6 bases and at J to 4 bases, leaving 9 bases not matched to a gene. The CDR3 DNA reads as TGCGCCAGCACCCGGGGACAGGGGCCCCCCTATGGCTACACCTTC. Residues: CASTRGQGPPYGYTF.

Many counts were recorded for this clonotype. The chain couples TRBV7-3 to TRBJ2-3; TRBD2 matches at 15 bases. The length of the CDR3 is 14 residues. V lost 3 bases and J lost 9; bases outside the gene matches: 1. CDR1 is SGHTA and CDR2 is FQGTGA in the germline V gene. The CDR3 DNA follows: TGTGCCAGCAGCTTCGGGACTAGCGGGGGGACGCAGTATTTT. Translated, it gives CASSFGTSGGTQYF.

This clonotype was seen at least ten times. CDR3 amino acids: CSATGVVPYGYTF. For the CDR3, the DNA is TGCAGTGCCACCGGGGTGGTGCCCTATGGCTACACCTTC. The chain couples TRBV20-1 to TRBJ1-2; D is unresolved. This CDR3 has 13 residues. The V gene's germline CDR1 is DFQATT and CDR2 SNEGSKA (reference sequence). Trimming removed 6 bases from V and 4 bases from J, with 15 bases in between.

This clonotype was seen many times. The chain links TRBV28 to TRBJ1-1; 7 nucleotides match TRBD1. V gave up 5 bases and J gave up 3 bases; unmatched junction bases: 3. Germline CDR1 is MDHEN and CDR2 is SYDVKM. CDR3 length: 13 residues. CDR3 protein: CASSIGQDTEAFF. The DNA for the CDR3 is TGTGCCAGCAGTATTGGACAGGACACTGAAGCTTTCTTT.

In this sample, this clonotype turned up many times. V is TRBV13 and J is TRBJ1-2, with D perhaps TRBD1 (5 bases). V lost 5 bases and J 5 bases, leaving 15 bases between the germline ends. The germline V gene encodes CDR1 PRHDT and CDR2 FYEKMQ (reference sequence). This CDR3 has 14 amino acids. CDR3 residues: CASSPNRQLYGYTF. The DNA for the CDR3 is TGTGCCAGCAGCCCTAATCGACAGTTATATGGCTACACCTTC.

This clonotype was observed at least ten times. This chain connects TRBV6-1 to TRBJ2-1; D not certain. CDR3 length: 15 amino acids. Germline assignment: CDR1 MNHNS and CDR2 SASEGT. Trimming took 6 bases from V and 4 from J, leaving 16 bases between them. This chain's CDR3 is CASSGRWAEYNEQFF. The DNA of the CDR3 is TGTGCCAGCAGCGGACGGTGGGCCGAATACAATGAGCAGTTCTTC.

In its sample, this clonotype was seen a few times. The gene calls are TRBV5-1 and TRBJ2-1; TRBD2 matches at 7 bases. Germline CDR1 reads SGHRS; CDR2 reads YFSETQ. J lost 9 bases, V lost 4 bases, and 7 bases had no gene match. This CDR3 spans 13 amino acids. In DNA, the CDR3 is TGCGCCAGCAGCGGGAGGGGTGTCACTGAGCAGTTCTTC. This translates into CASSGRGVTEQFF.